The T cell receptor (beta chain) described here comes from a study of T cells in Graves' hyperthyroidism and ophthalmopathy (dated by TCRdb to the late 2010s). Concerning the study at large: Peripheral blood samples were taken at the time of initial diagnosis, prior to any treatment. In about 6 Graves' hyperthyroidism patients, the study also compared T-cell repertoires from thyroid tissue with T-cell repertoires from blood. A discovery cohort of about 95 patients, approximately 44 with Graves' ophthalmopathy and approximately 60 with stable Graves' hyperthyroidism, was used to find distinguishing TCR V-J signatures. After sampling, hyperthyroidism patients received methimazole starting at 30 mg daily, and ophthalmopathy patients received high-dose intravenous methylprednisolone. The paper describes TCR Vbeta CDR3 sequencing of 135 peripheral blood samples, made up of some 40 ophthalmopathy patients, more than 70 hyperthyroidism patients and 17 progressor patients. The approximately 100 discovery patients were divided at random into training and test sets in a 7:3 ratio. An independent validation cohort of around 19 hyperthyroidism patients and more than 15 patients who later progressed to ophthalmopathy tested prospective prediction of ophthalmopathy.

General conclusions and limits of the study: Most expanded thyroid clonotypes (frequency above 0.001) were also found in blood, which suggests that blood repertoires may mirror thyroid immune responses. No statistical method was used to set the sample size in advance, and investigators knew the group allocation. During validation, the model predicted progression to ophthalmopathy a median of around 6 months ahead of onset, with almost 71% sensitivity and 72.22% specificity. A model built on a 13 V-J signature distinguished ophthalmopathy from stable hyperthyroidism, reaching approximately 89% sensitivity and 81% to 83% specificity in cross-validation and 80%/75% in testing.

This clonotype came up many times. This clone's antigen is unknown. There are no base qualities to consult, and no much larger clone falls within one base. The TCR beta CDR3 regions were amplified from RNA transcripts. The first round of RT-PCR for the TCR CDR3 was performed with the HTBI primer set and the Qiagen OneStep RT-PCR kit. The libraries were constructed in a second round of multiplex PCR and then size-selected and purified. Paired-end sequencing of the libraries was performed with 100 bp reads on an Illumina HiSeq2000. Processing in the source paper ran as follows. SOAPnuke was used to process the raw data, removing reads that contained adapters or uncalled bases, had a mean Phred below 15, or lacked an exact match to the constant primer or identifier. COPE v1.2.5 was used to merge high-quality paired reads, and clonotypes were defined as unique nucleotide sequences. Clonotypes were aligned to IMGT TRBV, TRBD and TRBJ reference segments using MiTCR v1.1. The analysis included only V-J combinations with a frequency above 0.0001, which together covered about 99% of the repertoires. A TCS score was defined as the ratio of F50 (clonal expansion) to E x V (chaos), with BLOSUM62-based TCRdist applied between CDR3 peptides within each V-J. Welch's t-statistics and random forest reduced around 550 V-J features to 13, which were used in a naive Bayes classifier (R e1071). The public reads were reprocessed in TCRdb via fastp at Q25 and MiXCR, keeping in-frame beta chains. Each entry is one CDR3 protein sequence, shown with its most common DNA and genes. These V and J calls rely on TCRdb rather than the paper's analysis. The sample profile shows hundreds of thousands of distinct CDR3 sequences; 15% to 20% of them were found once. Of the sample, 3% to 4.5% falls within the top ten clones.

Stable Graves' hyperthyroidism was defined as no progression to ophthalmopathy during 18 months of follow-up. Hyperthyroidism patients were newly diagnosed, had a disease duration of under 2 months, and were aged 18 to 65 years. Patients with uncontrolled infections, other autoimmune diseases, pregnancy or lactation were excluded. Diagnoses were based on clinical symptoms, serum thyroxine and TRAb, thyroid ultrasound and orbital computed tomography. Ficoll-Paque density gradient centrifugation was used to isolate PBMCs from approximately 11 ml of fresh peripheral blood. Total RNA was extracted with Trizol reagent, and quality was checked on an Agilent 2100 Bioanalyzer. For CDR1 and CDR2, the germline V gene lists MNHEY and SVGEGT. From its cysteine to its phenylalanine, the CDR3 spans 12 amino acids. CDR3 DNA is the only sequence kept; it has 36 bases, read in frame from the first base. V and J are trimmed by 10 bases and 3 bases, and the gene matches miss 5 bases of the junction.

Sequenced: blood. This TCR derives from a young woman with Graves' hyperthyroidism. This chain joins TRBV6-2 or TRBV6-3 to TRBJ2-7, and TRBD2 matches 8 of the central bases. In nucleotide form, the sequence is TGTGCCACGCGGACTAGCAGCTACGAGCAGTACTTC. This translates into CATRTSSYEQYF.